Listed below are T cell receptor beta chains from one sample, sequenced in a study of cytomegalovirus exposure and HLA in healthy donors. Profiled with immunoSEQ multiplex PCR; TCRdb holds only in-frame clones, not every one. The data hold under 200,000 clones, with roughly four fifths observed a single time. The source material was PBMCs. All receptors come from a young woman in good health and CMV-seropositive. Both conserved end residues are part of each CDR3. A D gene is named only where the DNA matches it firmly. A clone size is listed for some rows: how often the clone was seen (once, few, many), or a class if it is expanded.

J	size	V	D	CDR3	DNA
TRBJ2-1	-	TRBV6-4	-	CASSDSQLDSNEQFF	TGTGCCAGCAGTGACTCCCAGCTCGACAGCAATGAGCAGTTCTTC
TRBJ2-2	-	TRBV2	-	CASNYLKGGRRLDTGELFF	TGTGCCAGCAATTATTTAAAGGGGGGGCGGCGACTGGACACCGGGGAGCTGTTTTTT
TRBJ1-2	-	TRBV6-4	-	CASSDSPGYGYTF	TGTGCCAGCAGTGACTCCCCGGGTTATGGCTACACCTTC
TRBJ1-2	-	TRBV15	-	CATRIAETAHYGYTF	TGTGCCACCCGAATCGCCGAGACAGCCCACTATGGCTACACCTTC
TRBJ2-6	few	TRBV7-2	TRBD2	CASSASGGISGANVLTF	TGTGCCAGCAGCGCTTCGGGGGGGATCTCTGGGGCCAACGTCCTGACTTTC
TRBJ2-3	-	TRBV7-3	-	CASSSGLLTDTQYF	TGTGCCAGCAGCTCGGGACTTCTCACAGATACGCAGTATTTT
TRBJ2-6	-	TRBV2	TRBD2	CASGLAGSGANVLTF	TGTGCCAGCGGACTAGCAGGCTCTGGGGCCAACGTCCTGACTTTC
TRBJ1-5	-	TRBV4-3	-	CASSQDMAGPMGSNQPQHF	TGCGCCAGCAGCCAAGATATGGCAGGGCCTATGGGAAGCAATCAGCCCCAGCATTTT
TRBJ1-1	-	TRBV5-5	-	CASSSYGGGPEAFF	TGTGCCAGCAGCTCCTACGGGGGGGGGCCTGAAGCTTTCTTT
TRBJ2-7	-	TRBV5-4	TRBD1	CASSLDLDRGRHEQYF	TGTGCCAGCAGCTTGGACCTGGACAGGGGCCGGCACGAGCAGTACTTC
TRBJ2-6	-	TRBV11-1	-	CASSLDSTGANVLTF	TGTGCCAGCAGCTTAGACAGTACTGGGGCCAACGTCCTGACTTTC
TRBJ2-3	-	TRBV2	TRBD2	CASSDRTSGGTDTQYF	TGTGCCAGCAGTGATAGGACTAGCGGGGGCACAGATACGCAGTATTTT
TRBJ1-5	-	TRBV28	-	CASSSKAGGLVSLNQPQHF	TGTGCCAGCAGTTCCAAAGCGGGGGGATTGGTCTCCTTAAATCAGCCCCAGCATTTT
TRBJ1-2	-	TRBV7-2	TRBD1	CASSPQVGQGEHGYTF	TGTGCCAGCAGCCCACAAGTGGGACAGGGCGAGCATGGCTACACCTTC
TRBJ1-1	-	TRBV13	TRBD1	CASSFDRGRMNTEAFF	TGTGCCAGCAGCTTCGACAGGGGACGCATGAACACTGAAGCTTTCTTT
TRBJ1-1	once	TRBV19	-	CASIRHTGNTEAFF	TGTGCCAGTATAAGACACACAGGGAACACTGAAGCTTTCTTT
TRBJ2-1	-	TRBV30	TRBD1	CAWRQGRTYNEQFF	TGTGCCTGGCGACAGGGACGAACCTACAATGAGCAGTTCTTC
TRBJ1-5	-	TRBV5-4	-	CASSLGRNQPQHF	TGTGCCAGCAGCCTTGGGCGCAATCAGCCCCAGCATTTT
TRBJ2-7	-	TRBV9	TRBD1	CASSALGQAYEQYF	TGTGCCAGCAGCGCCTTGGGACAGGCCTACGAGCAGTACTTC
TRBJ1-1	-	TRBV6-6	-	CASRTDIMNTEAFF	TGTGCCAGCAGAACGGACATTATGAACACTGAAGCTTTCTTT
TRBJ2-1	-	TRBV7-6	-	CASSLTPGGRDEQFF	TGTGCCAGCAGCTTAACCCCGGGGGGCCGCGATGAGCAGTTCTTC
TRBJ2-3	-	TRBV2	-	CASSEARSADTQYF	TGTGCCAGCAGTGAAGCGCGGTCGGCAGATACGCAGTATTTT
TRBJ1-2	-	TRBV10-1	TRBD1	CASSESGQGIYGYTF	TGCGCCAGCAGTGAGTCGGGACAGGGGATCTATGGCTACACCTTC
TRBJ1-1	-	TRBV11-2	-	CASSLDYGIGNTEAFF	TGTGCCAGCAGCTTAGATTACGGGATCGGGAACACTGAAGCTTTCTTT
TRBJ1-5	-	TRBV4-2	-	CASSQEWGPGRLHQPQHF	TGTGCCAGCAGCCAAGAATGGGGGCCGGGGCGATTACATCAGCCCCAGCATTTT
TRBJ1-1	-	TRBV4-3	-	CASSPSWGGNTEAFF	TGCGCCAGCAGCCCGAGTTGGGGGGGGAACACTGAAGCTTTCTTT
TRBJ2-1	-	TRBV6-4	TRBD2	CASSDSPRYSGGHNEQFF	TGTGCCAGCAGTGACTCTCCGCGGTATAGCGGGGGTCACAATGAGCAGTTCTTC
TRBJ2-3	-	TRBV7-9	TRBD2	CASSPGGLWGDTQYF	TGTGCCAGCAGCCCGGGGGGACTCTGGGGGGATACGCAGTATTTT
TRBJ1-6	-	TRBV29-1	TRBD1	CSVEDWRGRDPPLHF	TGCAGCGTTGAAGATTGGAGGGGGCGTGATCCACCCCTCCACTTT
TRBJ1-6	-	TRBV28	TRBD1	CASSTPGQGNSPLHF	TGTGCCAGCAGTACGCCTGGACAGGGGAATTCACCCCTCCACTTT
TRBJ2-3	-	TRBV6-5	TRBD1	CASSTGTGETDTQYF	TGTGCCAGCAGTACCGGGACAGGGGAGACAGATACGCAGTATTTT
TRBJ1-4	few	TRBV7-9	-	CASSLARTPKGDKLFF	TGTGCCAGCAGCTTAGCGCGAACTCCTAAAGGAGATAAACTGTTTTTT
TRBJ2-2	-	TRBV11-3	TRBD2	CASSLGRGGNTGELFF	TGTGCCAGCAGCTTAGGGCGGGGGGGAAACACCGGGGAGCTGTTTTTT
TRBJ2-7	-	TRBV10-3	-	CAISESRGHSYEQYF	TGTGCCATCAGTGAGTCTCGGGGACACTCCTACGAGCAGTACTTC
TRBJ2-5	-	TRBV6-5	-	CASSYGRSKTQYF	TGTGCCAGCAGTTATGGGAGATCTAAGACCCAGTACTTC
TRBJ1-1	-	TRBV2	-	CASSLTDPLNTEAFF	TGTGCCAGCAGTTTGACAGATCCCTTGAACACTGAAGCTTTCTTT
TRBJ1-2	-	TRBV19	TRBD1	CASITGGAGVSGYGYTF	TGTGCCAGCATAACAGGGGGCGCGGGAGTTTCTGGCTATGGCTACACCTTC
TRBJ1-2	-	TRBV5-1	-	CASSLAAGVDYGYTF	TGCGCCAGCAGCTTGGCCGCGGGGGTGGACTATGGCTACACCTTC
TRBJ2-5	-	TRBV23-1	-	CASRNRGPALWETQYF	TGCGCCAGCCGAAACCGAGGGCCGGCTTTGTGGGAGACCCAGTACTTC
TRBJ2-3	-	TRBV19	-	CASSIFQQGDTQYF	TGTGCCAGTAGTATCTTTCAACAGGGAGATACGCAGTATTTT
TRBJ2-5	-	TRBV30	-	CAWSDIGFGETQYF	TGTGCCTGGAGTGATATTGGCTTCGGGGAGACCCAGTACTTC
TRBJ1-6	-	TRBV7-2	-	CASSLGGGRNSPLHF	TGTGCCAGCAGCTTAGGGGGGGGGAGGAATTCACCCCTCCACTTT
TRBJ2-3	-	TRBV9	-	CASSVGTARGDTQYF	TGTGCCAGCAGCGTAGGGACAGCGAGGGGAGATACGCAGTATTTT
TRBJ2-7	-	TRBV10-2	-	CASSDIAFDGDEQYF	TGCGCCAGCAGTGATATTGCATTCGACGGGGACGAGCAGTACTTC